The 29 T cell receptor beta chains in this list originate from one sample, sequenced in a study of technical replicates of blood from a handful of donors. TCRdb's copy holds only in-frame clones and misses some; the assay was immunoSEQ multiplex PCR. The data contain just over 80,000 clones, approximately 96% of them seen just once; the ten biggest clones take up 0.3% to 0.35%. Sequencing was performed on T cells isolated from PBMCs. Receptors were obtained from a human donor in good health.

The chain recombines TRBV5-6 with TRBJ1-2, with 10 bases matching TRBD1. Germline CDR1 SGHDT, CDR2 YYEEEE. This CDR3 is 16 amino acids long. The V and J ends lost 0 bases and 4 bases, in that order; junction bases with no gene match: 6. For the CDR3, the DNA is TGTGCCAGCAGCTTGGAGACAGGGGGCCTCTTCTATGGCTACACCTTC. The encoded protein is CASSLETGGLFYGYTF.

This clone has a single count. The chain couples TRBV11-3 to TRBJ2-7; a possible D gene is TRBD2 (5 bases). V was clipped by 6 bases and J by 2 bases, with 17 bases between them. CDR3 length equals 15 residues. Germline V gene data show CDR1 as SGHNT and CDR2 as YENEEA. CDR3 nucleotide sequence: TGTGCCAGCAGGTCCCGTTGGACTGAACCCTACGAGCAGTACTTC. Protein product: CASRSRWTEPYEQYF.

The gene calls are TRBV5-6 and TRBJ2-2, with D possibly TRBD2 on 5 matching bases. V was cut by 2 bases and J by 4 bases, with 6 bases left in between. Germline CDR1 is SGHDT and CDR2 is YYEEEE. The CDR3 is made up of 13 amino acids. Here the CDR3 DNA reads TGTGCCAGCAGCTTAGGACTCACCGGGGAGCTGTTTTTT. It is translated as CASSLGLTGELFF.

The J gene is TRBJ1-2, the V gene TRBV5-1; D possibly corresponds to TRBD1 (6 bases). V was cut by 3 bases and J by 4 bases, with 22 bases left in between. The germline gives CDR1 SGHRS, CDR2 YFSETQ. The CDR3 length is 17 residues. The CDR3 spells CASSSGDLTAGVYGYTF. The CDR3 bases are TGCGCCAGCAGCTCAGGGGACCTTACCGCGGGAGTCTATGGCTACACCTTC. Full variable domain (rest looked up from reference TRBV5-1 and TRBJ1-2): KAGVTQTPRYLIKTRGQQVTLSCSPISGHRSVSWYQQTPGQGLQFLFEYFSETQRNKGNFPGRFSGRQFSNSRSEMNVSTLELGDSALYLCASSSGDLTAGVYGYTFGSGTRLTVV.

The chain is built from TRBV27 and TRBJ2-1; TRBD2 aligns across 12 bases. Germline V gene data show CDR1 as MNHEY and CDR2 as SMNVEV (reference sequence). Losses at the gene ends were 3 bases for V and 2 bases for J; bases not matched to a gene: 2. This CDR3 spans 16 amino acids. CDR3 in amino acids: CASSFLAGGTYNEQFF. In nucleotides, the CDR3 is TGTGCCAGCAGTTTCCTAGCGGGAGGGACCTACAATGAGCAGTTCTTC.

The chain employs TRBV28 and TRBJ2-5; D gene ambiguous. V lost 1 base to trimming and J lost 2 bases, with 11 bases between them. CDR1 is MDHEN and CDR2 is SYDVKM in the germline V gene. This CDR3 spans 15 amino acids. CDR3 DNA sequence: TGTGCCAGCAGTTTATCAGACACTCTACAAGAGACCCAGTACTTC. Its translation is CASSLSDTLQETQYF.

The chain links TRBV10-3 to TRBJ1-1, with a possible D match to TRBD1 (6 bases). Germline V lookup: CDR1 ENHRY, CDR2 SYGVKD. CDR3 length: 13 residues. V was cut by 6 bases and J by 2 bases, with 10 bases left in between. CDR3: CAIRIGTNTEAFF. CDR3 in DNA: TGTGCCATCAGAATAGGGACAAACACTGAAGCTTTCTTT.

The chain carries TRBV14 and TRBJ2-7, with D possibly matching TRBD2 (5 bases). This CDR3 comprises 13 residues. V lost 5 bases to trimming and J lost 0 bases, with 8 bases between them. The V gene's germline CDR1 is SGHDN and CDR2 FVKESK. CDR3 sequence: CASSWGASYEQYF. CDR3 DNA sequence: TGTGCCAGCAGCTGGGGAGCCTCCTACGAGCAGTACTTC.

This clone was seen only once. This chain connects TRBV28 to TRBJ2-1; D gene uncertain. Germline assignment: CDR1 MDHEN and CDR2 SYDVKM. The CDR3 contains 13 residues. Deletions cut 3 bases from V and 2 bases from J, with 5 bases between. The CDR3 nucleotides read TGTGCCAGCAGTTTGTTAGCCTACAATGAGCAGTTCTTC. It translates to CASSLLAYNEQFF.

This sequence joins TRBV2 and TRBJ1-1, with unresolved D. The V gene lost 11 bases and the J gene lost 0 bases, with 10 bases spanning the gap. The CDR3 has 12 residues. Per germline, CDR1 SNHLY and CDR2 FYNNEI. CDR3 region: CASELMNTEAFF. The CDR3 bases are TGTGCCTCGGAGCTCATGAACACTGAAGCTTTCTTT.

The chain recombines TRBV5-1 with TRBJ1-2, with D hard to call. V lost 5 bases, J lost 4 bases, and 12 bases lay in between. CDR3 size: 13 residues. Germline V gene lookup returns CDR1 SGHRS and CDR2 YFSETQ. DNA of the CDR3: TGCGCCAGCAGAAGTAGTGGGAGCTATGGCTACACCTTC. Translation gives CASRSSGSYGYTF.

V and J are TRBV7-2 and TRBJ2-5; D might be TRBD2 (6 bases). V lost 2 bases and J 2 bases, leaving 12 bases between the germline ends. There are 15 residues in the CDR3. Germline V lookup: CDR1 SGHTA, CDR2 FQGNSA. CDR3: CASSLRRGGQETQYF. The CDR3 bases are TGTGCCAGCAGCTTAAGGAGGGGCGGACAAGAGACCCAGTACTTC.

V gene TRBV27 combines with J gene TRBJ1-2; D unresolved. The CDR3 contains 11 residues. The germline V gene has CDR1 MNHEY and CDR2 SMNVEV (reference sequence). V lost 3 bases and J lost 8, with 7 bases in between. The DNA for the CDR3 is TGTGCCAGCAGTTTTTTTGTAGGCTACACCTTC. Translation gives CASSFFVGYTF.

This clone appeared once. The CDR3 region has the DNA TGCGCCAGCAGGTACTGGACTAGCACAGATACGCAGTATTTT. It translates to CASRYWTSTDTQYF. The rearrangement joins TRBV5-1 to TRBJ2-3; D perhaps matches TRBD2 (5 bases). The CDR3 extends over 14 amino acids. V was shortened by 5 bases and J by 0 bases, with 10 bases between the two germline ends. Germline-derived CDR1 and CDR2 are SGHRS and YFSETQ.

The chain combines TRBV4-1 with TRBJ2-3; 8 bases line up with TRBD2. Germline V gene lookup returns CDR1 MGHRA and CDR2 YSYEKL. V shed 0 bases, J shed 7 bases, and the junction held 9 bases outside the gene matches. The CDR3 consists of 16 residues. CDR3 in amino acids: CASSQEGREAGNTQYF. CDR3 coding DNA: TGCGCCAGCAGCCAAGAGGGGCGGGAGGCAGGGAATACGCAGTATTTT.

The CDR3 region is CASSFQGRGEAFF. DNA for the CDR3: TGTGCCAGCAGCTTCCAGGGGAGAGGTGAAGCTTTCTTT. The rearrangement uses TRBV11-3 and TRBJ1-1, with D perhaps matching TRBD1 (6 bases). This CDR3 comprises 13 residues. The germline gives CDR1 SGHNT, CDR2 YENEEA. The V and J ends lost 3 bases and 7 bases respectively, with 12 bases between them.

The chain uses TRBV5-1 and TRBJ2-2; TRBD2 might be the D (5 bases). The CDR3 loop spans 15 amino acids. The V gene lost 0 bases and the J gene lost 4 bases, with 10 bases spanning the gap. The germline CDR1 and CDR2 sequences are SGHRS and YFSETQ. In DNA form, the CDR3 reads TGCGCCAGCAGCTTGGTCATTCGGGGCACCGGGGAGCTGTTTTTT. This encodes CASSLVIRGTGELFF.

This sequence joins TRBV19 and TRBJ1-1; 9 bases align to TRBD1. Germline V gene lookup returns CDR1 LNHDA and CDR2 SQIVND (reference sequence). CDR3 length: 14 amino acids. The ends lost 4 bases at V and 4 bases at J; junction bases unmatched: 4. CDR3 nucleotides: TGTGCCAGTAGTACGCAGACAGGGGGCACTGAAGCTTTCTTT. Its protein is CASSTQTGGTEAFF.

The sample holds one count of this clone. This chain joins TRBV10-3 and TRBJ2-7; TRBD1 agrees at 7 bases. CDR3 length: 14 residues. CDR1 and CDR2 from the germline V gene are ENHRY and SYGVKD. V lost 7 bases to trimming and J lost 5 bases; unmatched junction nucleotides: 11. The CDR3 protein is CAITTQGLLDEQYF. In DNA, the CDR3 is TGTGCCATCACCACACAGGGGTTATTGGACGAGCAGTACTTC.

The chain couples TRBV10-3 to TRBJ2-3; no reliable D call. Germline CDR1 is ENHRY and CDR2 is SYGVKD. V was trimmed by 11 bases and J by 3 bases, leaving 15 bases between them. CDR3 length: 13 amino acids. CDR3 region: CAVSTGTTDTQYF. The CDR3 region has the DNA TGTGCCGTCTCGACTGGTACAACAGATACGCAGTATTTT.

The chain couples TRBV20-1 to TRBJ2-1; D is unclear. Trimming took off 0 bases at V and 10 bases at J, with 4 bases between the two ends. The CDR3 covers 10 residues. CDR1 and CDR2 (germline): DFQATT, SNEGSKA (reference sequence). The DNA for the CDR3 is TGCAGTGCTAGAGAGCTAGAGCAGTTCTTC. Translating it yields CSARELEQFF.

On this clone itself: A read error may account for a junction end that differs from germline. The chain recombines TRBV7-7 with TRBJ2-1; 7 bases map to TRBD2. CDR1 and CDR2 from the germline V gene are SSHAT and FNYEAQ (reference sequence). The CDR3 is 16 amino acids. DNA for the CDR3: TGTGCTAGCAGCCCAACCCGACTAGCCGCCTACAATGAGCAGTTCTTC. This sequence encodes CASSPTRLAAYNEQFF.

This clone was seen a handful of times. The CDR3 nucleotides are TGTGCCAGCAGTGGAGATCGGAACCGGGAATCTGGAAACACCATATATTTT. Its protein product is CASSGDRNRESGNTIYF. This chain uses TRBV2 with TRBJ1-3; D is undetermined. The ends were cut back, 4 bases at V and 1 base at J, with 17 bases in the middle. The CDR3 is made up of 17 amino acids. The germline gives CDR1 SNHLY, CDR2 FYNNEI.

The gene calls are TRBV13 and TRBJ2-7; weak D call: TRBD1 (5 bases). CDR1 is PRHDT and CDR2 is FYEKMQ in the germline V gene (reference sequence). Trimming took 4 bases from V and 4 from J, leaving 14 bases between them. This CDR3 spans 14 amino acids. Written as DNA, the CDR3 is TGTGCCAGCAGCTCTTCAGGGTCCGGGTACGAGCAGTACTTC. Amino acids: CASSSSGSGYEQYF.

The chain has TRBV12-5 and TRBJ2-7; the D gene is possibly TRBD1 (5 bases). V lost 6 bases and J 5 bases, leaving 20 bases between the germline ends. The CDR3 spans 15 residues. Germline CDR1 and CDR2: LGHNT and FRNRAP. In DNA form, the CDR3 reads TGTGCTAGTGGGAAACGTGAGGACCTGGGGCACGAGCAGTACTTC. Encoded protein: CASGKREDLGHEQYF.

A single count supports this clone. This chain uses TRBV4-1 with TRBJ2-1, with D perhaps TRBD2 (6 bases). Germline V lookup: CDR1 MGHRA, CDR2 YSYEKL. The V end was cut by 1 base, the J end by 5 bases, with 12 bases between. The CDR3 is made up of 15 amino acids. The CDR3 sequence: CASSQVSAGNNEQFF. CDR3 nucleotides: TGCGCCAGCAGCCAAGTTAGTGCGGGGAACAATGAGCAGTTCTTC.

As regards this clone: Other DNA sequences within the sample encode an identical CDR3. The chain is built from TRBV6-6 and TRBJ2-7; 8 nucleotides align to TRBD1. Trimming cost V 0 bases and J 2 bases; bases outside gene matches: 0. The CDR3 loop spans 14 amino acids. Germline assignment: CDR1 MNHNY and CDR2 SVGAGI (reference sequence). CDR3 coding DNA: TGTGCCAGCAGTTACTCACAGGGGGCCTACGAGCAGTACTTC. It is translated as CASSYSQGAYEQYF.

Here the CDR3 reads CASSPAGIGRGLSGNTIYF. CDR3 in DNA: TGTGCCAGCAGTCCCGCGGGGATCGGGAGGGGGCTCTCTGGAAACACCATATATTTT. The chain uses TRBV27 and TRBJ1-3, with 7 bases fitting TRBD1. This CDR3 is built from 19 residues. The V and J ends lost 5 bases and 0 bases, in that order; junction bases with no gene match: 16. The germline gives CDR1 MNHEY, CDR2 SMNVEV (reference sequence).

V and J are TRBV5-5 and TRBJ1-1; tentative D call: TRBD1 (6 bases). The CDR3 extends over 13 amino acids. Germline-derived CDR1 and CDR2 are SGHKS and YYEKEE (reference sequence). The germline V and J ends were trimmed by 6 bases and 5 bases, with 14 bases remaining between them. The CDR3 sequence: CASNSGGMTEAFF. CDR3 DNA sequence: TGTGCCAGCAACTCGGGGGGCATGACTGAAGCTTTCTTT.